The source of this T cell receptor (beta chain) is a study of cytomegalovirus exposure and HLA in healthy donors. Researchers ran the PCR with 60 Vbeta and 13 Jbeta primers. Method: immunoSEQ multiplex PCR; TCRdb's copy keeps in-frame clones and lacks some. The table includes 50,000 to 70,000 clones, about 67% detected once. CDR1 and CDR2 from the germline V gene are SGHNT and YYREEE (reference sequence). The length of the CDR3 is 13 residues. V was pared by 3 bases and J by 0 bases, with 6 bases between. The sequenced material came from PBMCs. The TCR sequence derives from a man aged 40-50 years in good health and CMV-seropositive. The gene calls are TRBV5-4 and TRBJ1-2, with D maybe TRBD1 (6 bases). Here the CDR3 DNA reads TGTGCCAGCAGCTGGACAGCTAACTATGGCTACACCTTC. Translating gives CASSWTANYGYTF.